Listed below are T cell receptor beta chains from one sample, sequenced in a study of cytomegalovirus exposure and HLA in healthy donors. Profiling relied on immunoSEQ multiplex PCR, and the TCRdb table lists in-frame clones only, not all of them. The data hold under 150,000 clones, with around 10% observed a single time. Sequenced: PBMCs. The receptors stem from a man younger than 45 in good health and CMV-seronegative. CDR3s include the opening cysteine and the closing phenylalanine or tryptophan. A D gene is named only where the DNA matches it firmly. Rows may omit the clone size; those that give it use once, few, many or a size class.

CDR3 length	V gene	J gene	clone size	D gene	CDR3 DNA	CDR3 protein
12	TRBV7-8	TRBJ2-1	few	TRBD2	TGTGCCAGCAGCTTAGTCTCGGGAGGGATGCTCTTC	CASSLVSGGMLF
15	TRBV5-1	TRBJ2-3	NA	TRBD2	TGCGCCAGCAGCGGGGGGCGGGGGGCCACAGATACGCAGTATTTT	CASSGGRGATDTQYF
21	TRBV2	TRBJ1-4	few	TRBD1	TGTGCCAGTCTCACACACGGCCGGGAAGTAACAGGGGCCCCAAAAGTGGAAAAACTGTTTTTT	CASLTHGREVTGAPKVEKLFF
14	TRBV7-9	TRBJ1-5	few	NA	TGTGCCAGCAGCTTAGGTTCGGGTTCGAAGCCCCAGCATTTT	CASSLGSGSKPQHF
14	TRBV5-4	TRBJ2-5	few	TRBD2	TGTGCCAGCAGCACGGGACTAGCGGGGGAGACCCAGTACTTC	CASSTGLAGETQYF
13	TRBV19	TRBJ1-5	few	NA	TGTGCCAGCAGGCCCCGGAAGGATCAGCCCCAGCATTTT	CASRPRKDQPQHF
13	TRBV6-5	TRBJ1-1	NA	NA	TGTGCCCCCCGCCGACAGTCGAACACTGAAGCTTTCTTT	CAPRRQSNTEAFF
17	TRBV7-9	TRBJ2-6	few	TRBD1	TGTGCCAGCAGCGTCCGGGACAGGGTGAATGGGGCCAACGTCCTGACTTTC	CASSVRDRVNGANVLTF
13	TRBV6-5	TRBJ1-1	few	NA	TGTGCCAGCAGTTCCGCGGGGGACACTGAAGCTTTCTTT	CASSSAGDTEAFF
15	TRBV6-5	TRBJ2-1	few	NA	TGTGCCAGCAGTTACTACGATTCTACCTACAATGAGCAGTTCTTC	CASSYYDSTYNEQFF
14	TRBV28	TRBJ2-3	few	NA	TGTGCCAGCAGTTTAATCGGGAGCACAGATACGCAGTATTTT	CASSLIGSTDTQYF
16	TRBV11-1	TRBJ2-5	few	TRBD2	TGTGCCAGCAGCTTCGGGACTAGCGGTCACCAAGAGACCCAGTACTTC	CASSFGTSGHQETQYF
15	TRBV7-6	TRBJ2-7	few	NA	TGTGCCAGCAGCTTAGTTCGAGACGGAGTCAGAGAGCAGTACTTC	CASSLVRDGVREQYF
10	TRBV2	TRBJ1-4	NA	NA	TGTGCCAGCGGAGGGACTCCACTGTTTTTT	CASGGTPLFF
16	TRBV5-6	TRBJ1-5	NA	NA	TGTGCCAGCAGCCTTTCGACCTACAGGGTAGGCCAGCCCCAGCATTTT	CASSLSTYRVGQPQHF
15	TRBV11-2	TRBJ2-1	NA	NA	TGTGCCAGCAGCCCAGATGCTAGCAGTTACAATGAGCAGTTCTTC	CASSPDASSYNEQFF
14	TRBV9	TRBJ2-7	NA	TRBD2	TGTGCCAGCAGCGTGACGACTAGCGGTTACGAGCAGTACTTC	CASSVTTSGYEQYF
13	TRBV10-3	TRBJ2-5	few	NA	TGTGCCATCAGTGCGGAGTCCCAAGAGACCCAGTACTTC	CAISAESQETQYF
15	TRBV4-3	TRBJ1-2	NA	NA	TGCGCCAGCAGCCAAATGACCGACTCTAACTATGGCTACACCTTC	CASSQMTDSNYGYTF
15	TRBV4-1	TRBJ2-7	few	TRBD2	TGCGCCAGCAGCCAAGATGGGGGGGTTTCCGGCGAGCAGTACTTC	CASSQDGGVSGEQYF
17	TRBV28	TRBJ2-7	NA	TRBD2	TGTGCCAGCAGCCTAAGGGCTAGCGGGAGCCCTTCCTACGAGCAGTACTTC	CASSLRASGSPSYEQYF
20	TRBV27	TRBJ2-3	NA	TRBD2	TGTGCCAGCAGTTTTCGGGGGGGACTAGCGGGAGGGCCGGTCACAGATACGCAGTATTTT	CASSFRGGLAGGPVTDTQYF
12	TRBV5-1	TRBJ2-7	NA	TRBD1	TGCGCCAGCAGCATACAGGGGAACGAGCAGTACTTC	CASSIQGNEQYF
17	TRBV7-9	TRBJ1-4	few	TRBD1	TGTGCCAGCAGTACGACAGGGGTTAGGACAACTAATGAAAAACTGTTTTTT	CASSTTGVRTTNEKLFF
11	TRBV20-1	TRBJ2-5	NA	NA	TGCAGTGCTAGCGTCTCAGAGACCCAGTACTTC	CSASVSETQYF
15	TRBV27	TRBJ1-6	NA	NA	TGTGCCAGCAGTTTCGTAAGGGGAGGAAATTCACCCCTCCACTTT	CASSFVRGGNSPLHF
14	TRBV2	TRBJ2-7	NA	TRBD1	TGTGCCAGCAGTGAAAGGACAGGGATCTACGAGCAGTACTTC	CASSERTGIYEQYF
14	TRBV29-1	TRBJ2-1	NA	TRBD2	TGCAGCGTCCTTCTAGCGGGGGACTACAATGAGCAGTTCTTC	CSVLLAGDYNEQFF
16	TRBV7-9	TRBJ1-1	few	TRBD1	TGTGCCAGCAGCCCCGGGACAGGGGGAACGAACACTGAAGCTTTCTTT	CASSPGTGGTNTEAFF
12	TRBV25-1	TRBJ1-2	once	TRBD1	TGTGCAAGTAGACAGGGAGACTATGGCTACACCTTC	CASRQGDYGYTF
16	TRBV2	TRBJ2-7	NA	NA	TGTGCCAGCAGTGAAGCGCTTCAGGGCAGGGCCTACGAGCAGTACTTC	CASSEALQGRAYEQYF
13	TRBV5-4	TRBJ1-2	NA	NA	TGTGCCAGCAGCTTGGACGGCGGCTATGGCTACACCTTC	CASSLDGGYGYTF
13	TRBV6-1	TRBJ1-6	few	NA	TGTGCCAGCAGTCCCCGGGACACTTCACCCCTCCACTTT	CASSPRDTSPLHF
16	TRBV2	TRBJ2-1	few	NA	TGTGCCAGCAGGGGGGGGGCCTCCGTTGCGTACAATGAGCAGTTCTTC	CASRGGASVAYNEQFF
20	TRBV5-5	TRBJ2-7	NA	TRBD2	TGTGCCAGCAGCCCCCTCCGGACAGGGTTGGCTAGCGGGAGGTCTTGGGAGCAGTACTTC	CASSPLRTGLASGRSWEQYF
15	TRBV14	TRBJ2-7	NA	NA	TGTGCCAGCAGCTACAGAGGACAACAGGCCTACGAGCAGTACTTC	CASSYRGQQAYEQYF
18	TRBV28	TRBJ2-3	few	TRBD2	TGTGCCAGCGAGGGACTAGCTGGAGGATGGGGCTTCACAGATACGCAGTATTTT	CASEGLAGGWGFTDTQYF
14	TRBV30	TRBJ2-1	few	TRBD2	TGTGCCTGGAGTGCGGGACTAGCGCGAAATGAGCAGTTCTTC	CAWSAGLARNEQFF
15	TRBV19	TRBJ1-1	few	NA	TGTGCCAGTATTTTGTCGAGGGTGGGGAACACTGAAGCTTTCTTT	CASILSRVGNTEAFF
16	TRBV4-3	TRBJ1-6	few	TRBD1	TGCGCCAGCAGCCAAGATTTAGGGGGCGCGAATTCACCCCTCCACTTT	CASSQDLGGANSPLHF
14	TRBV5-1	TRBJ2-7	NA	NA	TGCGCCAGCAGCTTGGAAAACATCCCATACGAGCAGTACTTC	CASSLENIPYEQYF
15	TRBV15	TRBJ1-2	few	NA	TGTGCCACCAGCAGAGATCTTAATCCTAACTATGGCTACACCTTC	CATSRDLNPNYGYTF
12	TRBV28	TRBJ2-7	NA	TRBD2	TGTGCCAGCAAGACTAGCGCCTACGAGCAGTACTTC	CASKTSAYEQYF
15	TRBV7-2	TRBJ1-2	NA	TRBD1	TGTGCCAGCAGCTTAGCCCGGACAGGGGACTATGGCTACACCTTC	CASSLARTGDYGYTF